This T cell receptor (beta chain) was sequenced during a study of cytomegalovirus exposure and HLA in healthy donors. Findings of the study overall: Some public TCRs appeared in many individuals, while most sequences were rare. With later analysis, a missense DCLRE1C variant became linked to TCR beta V- and J-gene trimming. Previous analysis showed most TCR beta V segments were productive about 87% or about 30% of the time. Reportedly, fewer N-insertions than the approximately 680-donor mean appeared in an Asian-associated ancestry cluster in a later analysis.

To note about this clone: Its antigen is not identified.

The CDR3 loop spans 14 amino acids. Germline V CDR1 and CDR2: MNHNS, SASEGT. The V end lost 4 bases, the J end lost 0 bases, and 10 bases lay between the germline ends. The PCR made use of 60 Vbeta and 13 Jbeta primers. Method: immunoSEQ multiplex PCR; TCRdb's copy keeps in-frame clones and lacks some. This specimen shows tens of thousands of clones; the ten leading clones hold 6.2%. The specimen sequenced was PBMCs. The TCR sequence derives from a man aged 25 to 40 in good health and CMV-seronegative. The chain is built from TRBV6-1 and TRBJ2-7; D perhaps matches TRBD2 (6 bases). CDR3 residues: CASSAAGSSYEQYF. The CDR3 bases are TGTGCCAGCAGTGCGGCGGGGAGCTCCTACGAGCAGTACTTC.